What follows are 2 T cell receptor beta chains derived from one specimen sequenced in a study of T cells in narcolepsy. Generated by immunoSEQ multiplex PCR, the TCRdb table keeps only in-frame clones and is missing some. The sample has tens of thousands of clones, approximately 80% seen once. Sequenced sample: memory (CD45RA-) CD4+ T cells from blood. The receptor source for this set is a human donor in good health.

The CDR3 sequence: CASSEGRSYNEQFF. The CDR3 region has the DNA TGCGCCAGCAGCGAGGGACGCAGCTACAATGAGCAGTTCTTC. This sequence joins TRBV4-3 and TRBJ2-1; D tentatively fits TRBD1 or TRBD2 (5 bases each). V gave up 5 bases and J gave up 3 bases, with 11 bases separating them. The CDR3 spans 14 residues. The germline gives CDR1 LGHNA, CDR2 YSLEER.

The rearrangement joins TRBV5-1 to TRBJ1-3; D may be TRBD1 (5 bases). This CDR3 has 17 residues. Germline V gene data show CDR1 as SGHRS and CDR2 as YFSETQ. V was trimmed by 0 bases and J by 0 bases, leaving 13 bases between them. The CDR3 loop is CASSLAAVGGSGNTIYF. CDR3 bases: TGCGCCAGCAGCTTGGCCGCGGTCGGGGGCTCTGGAAACACCATATATTTT.